This T cell receptor (beta chain) emerged from a study of blood T cells in healthy people across ages. Whole-study findings and limits: Any changes in expanded clonotypes were possibly confounded, as donor CMV status remained unknown. A roughly linear age-dependent decrease characterized TCR beta diversity per million T cells.

The V end lost 3 bases, the J end lost 5 bases, and 14 bases lay between the germline ends. CDR3 length: 15 amino acids. Alongside a J-beta primer mix, a sample-barcoded 5' primer served in a second PCR lasting roughly 6 to 12 cycles. Every sample produced at least 3 million CDR3-containing paired-end reads. TCRdb itself ran the 5' RACE reads through MiXCR, one entry per CDR3 protein. The sample yields 540,000 or so distinct CDR3 sequences, 25% to 30% seen once. Of note for this clonotype: The antigen remains undetermined.

The sample comprised blood. This chain links TRBV12-3 or TRBV12-4 with TRBJ1-5; no firm D call. The source is a woman in her 70s in good health. The chain's CDR3 is CASSLDRGFDQPQHF. CDR3 coding DNA: TGTGCCAGCAGTTTGGACCGGGGATTTGATCAGCCCCAGCATTTT.